This is a list of T cell receptor beta chains from one sample in a study of OX40 agonist ivuxolimab in advanced cancers. Data came from immunoSEQ multiplex PCR; TCRdb stores just in-frame clones and leaves some out. This sample has some 98,000 clones, with 91% found just once. The material was CD4+ or CD8+ T cells sorted from blood, obtained in a trial of the OX40 agonist ivuxolimab. These receptors came from an adult with an advanced solid tumor such as melanoma, head and neck, liver or kidney cancer. The CDR3 runs from the conserved cysteine through the conserved F or W. The D gene is left open where the match is weak. Where a row states a size, it is once, few, many or the class of an expanded clone; other rows omit it.

clone_size	v_call	d_call	j_call	cdr3_nt	cdr3_aa
NA	TRBV11-3	NA	TRBJ2-3	TGTGCCAGCAGTTCCCGCACAGATACGCAGTATTTT	CASSSRTDTQYF
NA	TRBV7-2	NA	TRBJ2-3	TGTGCCAGCAGCCCTGTAGCAGGCTCTAGCACAGATACGCAGTATTTT	CASSPVAGSSTDTQYF
NA	TRBV7-9	NA	TRBJ2-1	TGTGCCAGCAGCTTCAGCGATGAGCAGTTCTTC	CASSFSDEQFF
NA	TRBV19	NA	TRBJ1-5	TGTGCCAGTAGTCCGCGGTCACGCGGTCAGCCCCAGCATTTT	CASSPRSRGQPQHF
NA	TRBV11-1	NA	TRBJ1-1	TGTGCCAGCAGCTTAGCCACAGTTAACACTGAAGCTTTCTTT	CASSLATVNTEAFF
once	TRBV28	NA	TRBJ2-7	TGTGCCAGCAGTTGGGGCGGACCCTACGAGCAGTACTTC	CASSWGGPYEQYF
once	TRBV5-1	NA	TRBJ1-2	TGCGCCAGCAGCTTAGACGGGGCTCGTGATGGCTACACCTTC	CASSLDGARDGYTF
NA	TRBV21-1	NA	TRBJ1-5	TGTGCCAGCAGCAACGGACAGCACAATCAGCCCCAGCATTTT	CASSNGQHNQPQHF
NA	TRBV15	NA	TRBJ1-5	TGTGCCACCAGCAGAGATCGGGTCAATCAGCCCCAGCATTTT	CATSRDRVNQPQHF
NA	TRBV6-5	NA	TRBJ2-3	TGTGCCAGCAGAAGCCCGGGACTGGCCAATGTGAGGCAGTATTTT	CASRSPGLANVRQYF
NA	TRBV30	TRBD1	TRBJ1-4	TGTGCCTGGAGTGTGGGACAGGATGGGGGAAAACTGTTTTTT	CAWSVGQDGGKLFF
once	TRBV7-2	TRBD2	TRBJ2-3	TGTGCCAGCAGCTTAGCTTTTGCGGGAGGGCCGAGGGCAGATACGCAGTATTTT	CASSLAFAGGPRADTQYF
NA	TRBV18	NA	TRBJ1-1	TGTGCCAGCTCAGCCCAGAACACTGAAGCTTTCTTT	CASSAQNTEAFF
NA	TRBV9	TRBD2	TRBJ2-3	TGTGCCAGCAGCCCACGGACTAGCGGGAGGGCCATGGATACGCAGTATTTT	CASSPRTSGRAMDTQYF
NA	TRBV5-4	TRBD1	TRBJ2-7	TGTGCCAGCAGCAGGGACAGGAGGGGTTACGAGCAGTACTTC	CASSRDRRGYEQYF
NA	TRBV10-3	NA	TRBJ2-1	TGTGCCATCAGTTCCGGGATTTACAATGAGCAGTTCTTC	CAISSGIYNEQFF
NA	TRBV7-9	NA	TRBJ1-2	TGTGCCAGCAGGCAGTCCCAGGATGCCTATGGCTACACCTTC	CASRQSQDAYGYTF
NA	TRBV28	TRBD1	TRBJ2-5	TGTGAAGACAGGGGGCGTGAGACCCAGTACTTC	CEDRGRETQYF
NA	TRBV5-6	TRBD2	TRBJ2-1	TGTGCCAGCAGCCTTAAATGGACTAGCGGGATCAATGAGCAGTTCTTC	CASSLKWTSGINEQFF
NA	TRBV7-6	TRBD2	TRBJ2-5	TGTGCCAGCAGCCCGGGGGGGGATTGGCAAGAGACCCAGTACTTC	CASSPGGDWQETQYF
NA	TRBV28	NA	TRBJ2-3	TGTGCCACCGTTCTTGCGGGGAGCACAGATACGCAGTATTTT	CATVLAGSTDTQYF
NA	TRBV7-2	TRBD1	TRBJ2-3	TGTGCCAGCAGCGTCCGACAGGGGGGGGCAGATACGCAGTATTTT	CASSVRQGGADTQYF
NA	TRBV20-1	NA	TRBJ2-3	TGCAGTGCTAGAGGACAAAATACGCAGTATTTT	CSARGQNTQYF
once	TRBV7-9	NA	TRBJ2-5	TGTGCCAGCAGCTCGGCAGGGGCTGTGGAGACCCAGTACTTC	CASSSAGAVETQYF
NA	TRBV27	NA	TRBJ1-5	TGTGCCAGCAGTTTTCAGGGGAGCAATCAGCCCCAGCATTTT	CASSFQGSNQPQHF
NA	TRBV11-2	NA	TRBJ2-1	TGTGCCAGCAGCTTAGGGGGGAGGTCCTACAATGAGCAGTTCTTC	CASSLGGRSYNEQFF
few	TRBV11-2	NA	TRBJ2-5	TGTGCCAGCGGAGGGGGTCTGGAGACCCAGTACTTC	CASGGGLETQYF
NA	TRBV6-1	NA	TRBJ1-3	TGTGCCAGCAGTGAGAACAACAGGGTCCGAAACACCATATATTTT	CASSENNRVRNTIYF
once	TRBV7-8	NA	TRBJ2-7	TGTGAGGTCTACGAGCAGTACTTC	CEVYEQYF
NA	TRBV5-1	NA	TRBJ1-1	TGCGCCAGCAGCTTGGAGGGGGATTCGGTCACTGAAGCTTTCTTT	CASSLEGDSVTEAFF
NA	TRBV4-2	NA	TRBJ1-4	TGTGCCAGCAGCCAAACACAGCGAACTAATGAAAAACTGTTTTTT	CASSQTQRTNEKLFF
NA	TRBV4-2	NA	TRBJ1-4	TGTGCCAGCAGCCAAGTAGGAAGAAGTGGGCAGGGAAGTGAAAAACTGTTTTTT	CASSQVGRSGQGSEKLFF
NA	TRBV30	NA	TRBJ2-2	TGTGCCTGGACAGGGCGGAGGACCGGGGAGCTGTTTTTT	CAWTGRRTGELFF
NA	TRBV28	NA	TRBJ1-2	TGTGCCAGCATGTCTCGGGGGAGACCATACTATGGCTACACCTTC	CASMSRGRPYYGYTF
NA	TRBV5-4	TRBD1	TRBJ2-3	TGTGCCAGCAGCCTAGGGGGCGCGTTTTCTGATACGCAGTATTTT	CASSLGGAFSDTQYF
NA	TRBV5-1	NA	TRBJ2-1	TGCGCCAGCAGCTTACAGGGCCGCTACAATGAGCAGTTCTTC	CASSLQGRYNEQFF
NA	TRBV18	TRBD1	TRBJ1-1	TGTGCCAGCTCAGCGGGACAGGGTATGAACACTGAAGCTTTCTTT	CASSAGQGMNTEAFF
once	TRBV27	NA	TRBJ1-4	TGTGCCAGCAGTCCCGGTCGTGTCTATGAAAAACTGTTTTTT	CASSPGRVYEKLFF
NA	TRBV25-1	NA	TRBJ2-7	TGTGCCAGCAGTGGCCTAGGTAGCGGATTAAGCTCCTACGAGCAGTACTTC	CASSGLGSGLSSYEQYF
NA	TRBV27	TRBD1	TRBJ2-3	TGTGCCAGCAGTTTGGACAGGTCTAGCACAGATACGCAGTATTTT	CASSLDRSSTDTQYF
NA	TRBV7-9	NA	TRBJ2-1	TGTGCCAGCAGCTTTTCACAGGAGCAGTTCTTC	CASSFSQEQFF
NA	TRBV29-1	NA	TRBJ1-2	TGCAGCGTTGAAATAGCCAGGGATGGCTACACCTTC	CSVEIARDGYTF
NA	TRBV7-9	NA	TRBJ2-7	TGTGCCAGCAGCTTATACCCGGTAGGGTCCTACGAGCAGTACTTC	CASSLYPVGSYEQYF
NA	TRBV5-1	TRBD2	TRBJ2-4	TGCGCCAGCAGCTTGGACGTTGGGGCGGGAGGCGGTGGAAACATTCAGTACTTC	CASSLDVGAGGGGNIQYF
NA	TRBV29-1	NA	TRBJ2-6	TGCAGCGCCATGAGGGGGACTGGGGCCAACGTCCTGACTTTC	CSAMRGTGANVLTF
NA	TRBV5-4	NA	TRBJ2-3	TGTGCCAGCAGCTCCCAGAGCACAGATACGCAGTATTTT	CASSSQSTDTQYF
NA	TRBV6-5	TRBD2	TRBJ2-1	TGTGCCAGCAGTTTCTCTAGCGGGACGTACAATGAGCAGTTCTTC	CASSFSSGTYNEQFF
NA	TRBV28	NA	TRBJ1-5	TGTGCCAGCAGTTCGGGGTTGAATCAGCCCCAGCATTTT	CASSSGLNQPQHF
NA	TRBV27	NA	TRBJ2-2	TGTGCCAGCAGTGTGGACGTAAACACCGGGGAGCTGTTTTTT	CASSVDVNTGELFF
NA	TRBV4-2	NA	TRBJ2-7	TGTGCCAGCAGCCAAAAGTCGAGGGGGTTCGAGCAGTACTTC	CASSQKSRGFEQYF
NA	TRBV6-5	TRBD1	TRBJ2-7	TGTGCCAGCAGCAGACAGGGGGACTACGAGCAGTACTTC	CASSRQGDYEQYF
NA	TRBV11-3	NA	TRBJ2-1	TGTGCCAGCAGCCGGGCGGCGGGTTCTTACAATGAGCAGTTCTTC	CASSRAAGSYNEQFF
NA	TRBV6-1	TRBD1	TRBJ1-1	TGTGCCAGTACGATACCGGGACAGGGTGTGGCTTTCTTT	CASTIPGQGVAFF
NA	TRBV6-6	NA	TRBJ1-4	TGTGCCAGCAGCTATGGGCGAGATGACAAACTGTTTTTT	CASSYGRDDKLFF
NA	TRBV6-5	TRBD2	TRBJ2-4	TGTGCCAGCAGTTCAATAGCGGGAGGAGCCAAAAACATTCAGTACTTC	CASSSIAGGAKNIQYF